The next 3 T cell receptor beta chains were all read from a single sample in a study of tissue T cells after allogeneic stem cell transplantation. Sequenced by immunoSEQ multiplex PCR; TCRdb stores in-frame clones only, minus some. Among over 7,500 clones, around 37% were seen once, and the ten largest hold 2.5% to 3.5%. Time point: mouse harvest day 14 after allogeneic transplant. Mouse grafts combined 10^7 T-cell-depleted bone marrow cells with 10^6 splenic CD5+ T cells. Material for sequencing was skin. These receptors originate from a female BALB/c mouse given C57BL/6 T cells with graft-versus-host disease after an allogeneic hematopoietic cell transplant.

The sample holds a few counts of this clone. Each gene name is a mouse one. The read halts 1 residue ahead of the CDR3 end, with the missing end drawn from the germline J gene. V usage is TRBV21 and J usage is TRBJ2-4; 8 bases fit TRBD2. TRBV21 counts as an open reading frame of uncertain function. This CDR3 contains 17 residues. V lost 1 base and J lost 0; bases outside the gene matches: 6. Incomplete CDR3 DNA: TGTGCTAGCAGTCAATTTACCTGGGGGGCTAGTCAAAACACCTTGTAC. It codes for CASSQFTWGASQNTLY. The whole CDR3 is CASSQFTWGASQNTLYF.

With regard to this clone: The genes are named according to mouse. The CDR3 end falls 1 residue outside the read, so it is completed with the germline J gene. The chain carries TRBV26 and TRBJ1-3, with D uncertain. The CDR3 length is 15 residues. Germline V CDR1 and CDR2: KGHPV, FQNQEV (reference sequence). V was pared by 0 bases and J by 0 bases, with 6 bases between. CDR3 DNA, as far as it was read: TGTGCCAGCAGTCTGTCGCCAACTTCTGGAAATACGCTCTAT. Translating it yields CASSLSPTSGNTLY. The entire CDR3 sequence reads CASSLSPTSGNTLYF. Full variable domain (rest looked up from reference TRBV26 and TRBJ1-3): NSKVIQTPRYLVKGQGQKAKMRCIPEKGHPVVFWYQQNKNNEFKFLINFQNQEVLQQIDMTEKRFSAECPSNSPCSLEIQSSEAGDSALYLCASSLSPTSGNTLYFGEGSRLIVV.

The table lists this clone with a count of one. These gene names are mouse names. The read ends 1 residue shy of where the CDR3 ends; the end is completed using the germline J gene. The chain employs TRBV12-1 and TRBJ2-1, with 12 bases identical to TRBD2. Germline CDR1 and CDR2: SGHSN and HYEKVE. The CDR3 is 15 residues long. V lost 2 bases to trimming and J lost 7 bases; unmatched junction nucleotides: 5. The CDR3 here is CASSRTGGVWAEQFF. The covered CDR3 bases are TGTGCCAGCTCTCGGACTGGGGGGGTTTGGGCTGAGCAGTTC.